Given below is one T cell receptor (beta chain) in context. This sample was included in a study of T-cell reconstitution after alpha-beta-depleted transplantation in children. It was with unique molecular identifiers that the TCRbeta library was prepared. TCRdb processed the PCR reads anew with MiXCR; each CDR3 protein has one entry. The sample shows some 280,000 distinct CDR3 sequences, approximately 9.8% of them seen only once. The CDR3 covers 15 residues. CDR1 MNHEY and CDR2 SVGEGT come from the germline V gene. Trimming removed 5 bases from V and 2 bases from J; junction bases left unmatched: 7. The specimen comprised PBMCs from the stem cell graft donor, sampled from the stem cell graft. The source is a human donor who donated a stem cell graft to a child with SCID. This chain uses TRBV6-2 or TRBV6-3 with TRBJ1-1, with 8 bases fitting TRBD1. CDR3 bases: TGTGCCAGCAGTCTATCACAGGGGGTCAACACTGAAGCTTTCTTT. It specifies CASSLSQGVNTEAFF.